The rows below give T cell receptor beta chains drawn from one sample of a study of cytomegalovirus exposure and HLA in healthy donors. TCRdb's table, derived via immunoSEQ multiplex PCR, lists solely in-frame clones and lacks some. The sample lists roughly 150,000 clones; around nine tenths were seen once. Material for sequencing was PBMCs. The receptors shown here come from a man younger than 35 in good health and CMV-seronegative. CDR3s include the opening cysteine and the closing phenylalanine or tryptophan. The D gene is left open where the match is weak. Clone size is shown for a subset of rows, as once, few, many or a class of expanded clone.

d_call	v_call	clone_size	j_call	cdr3_nt	cdr3_aa
NA	TRBV7-2	NA	TRBJ1-5	TGTGCCAGCAGCCCAGGAACGGGCAATCAGCCCCAGCATTTT	CASSPGTGNQPQHF
TRBD1	TRBV5-4	NA	TRBJ1-2	TGTGCCAGCAGCTTTCAGGGGGCGGATGGCTACACCTTC	CASSFQGADGYTF
TRBD1	TRBV18	once	TRBJ1-2	TGTGCCAGCTCACCAACGACAGGGAACGGCTACACCTTC	CASSPTTGNGYTF
TRBD1	TRBV19	NA	TRBJ1-5	TGTGCCAGTAGTATCTCCGGGACAGGGGATCAGCCCCAGCATTTT	CASSISGTGDQPQHF
NA	TRBV5-1	NA	TRBJ2-3	TGCGCCAGCAAATTAGCGCAAAACACAGATACGCAGTATTTT	CASKLAQNTDTQYF
NA	TRBV15	NA	TRBJ2-7	TGTGCCACCAGCGAAACGAGGGGCCCCGGGGGCTACGAGCAGTACTTC	CATSETRGPGGYEQYF
TRBD2	TRBV6-5	NA	TRBJ2-5	TGTGCCAGCAGCCCGGGACTAGCGGGGTCCCAGTACTTC	CASSPGLAGSQYF
NA	TRBV11-2	NA	TRBJ1-3	TGTGCCAGCAGCCCGGCGGGGGGCGGAAACACCATATATTTT	CASSPAGGGNTIYF
TRBD2	TRBV2	NA	TRBJ2-3	TGTGCCAGCAGCCAAGCGGGGCCCGGAGATACGCAGTATTTT	CASSQAGPGDTQYF
NA	TRBV13	NA	TRBJ2-3	TGTGCCAGCAGCTCGGGCACAGATACGCAGTATTTT	CASSSGTDTQYF
TRBD2	TRBV11-2	NA	TRBJ2-7	TGTGCCAGCAGCTTAGATCTAGCGGGACGCGAGCAGTACTTC	CASSLDLAGREQYF
TRBD2	TRBV30	NA	TRBJ2-2	TGTGCCTGGAGTGGCCTAGCGGGGGCAAACACGAACACCGGGGAGCTGTTTTTT	CAWSGLAGANTNTGELFF
NA	TRBV28	NA	TRBJ2-3	TGTGCCAGCAGCAAGCGTACAGATACGCAGTATTTT	CASSKRTDTQYF
TRBD1	TRBV11-2	NA	TRBJ2-4	TGTGCCAGCAGCTTGGACAGGGCCCCTCTAGCCAAAAACATTCAGTACTTC	CASSLDRAPLAKNIQYF
NA	TRBV6-5	NA	TRBJ2-3	TGTGCCAGCTCTCCCCGGGACACCTTGGTAGATACGCAGTATTTT	CASSPRDTLVDTQYF
TRBD2	TRBV13	NA	TRBJ2-1	TGTGCCAGCAGCCCAGGGCCAGCGGGATTCAATGAGCAGTTCTTC	CASSPGPAGFNEQFF
NA	TRBV21-1	NA	TRBJ2-7	TGTGCCAGCAGCAAAGCGCCCCGGGACTACCCCTACGAGCAGTACTTC	CASSKAPRDYPYEQYF
NA	TRBV19	NA	TRBJ2-3	TGTGCCAGCTCCAGCGAGGGTAGGAGGGGCACAGATACGCAGTATTTT	CASSSEGRRGTDTQYF
TRBD2	TRBV10-3	NA	TRBJ2-5	TGTGCCATCAGTACTAGCGGGAGAGAGACCCAGTACTTC	CAISTSGRETQYF
TRBD2	TRBV28	NA	TRBJ2-7	TGTGCCAGCAGTTTCGTGGGCGGGAGGGGAATCGAGCAGTACTTC	CASSFVGGRGIEQYF
TRBD1	TRBV6-4	NA	TRBJ1-1	TGTGCCAGCAGTGACGGACAGGGGCTTGAAGCTTTCTTT	CASSDGQGLEAFF
TRBD1	TRBV27	NA	TRBJ1-1	TGTGCCAGCAGCCAACAGGGGGTGAACACTGAAGCTTTCTTT	CASSQQGVNTEAFF
TRBD1	TRBV6-6	once	TRBJ1-3	TGTGCCAGCAGTTACTCGGACAGGGGAGGGAACACCATATATTTT	CASSYSDRGGNTIYF
NA	TRBV4-3	NA	TRBJ2-3	TGCGCCAGCAGCCAAGGACTCGGGACTAGCACAGATACGCAGTATTTT	CASSQGLGTSTDTQYF
NA	TRBV25-1	NA	TRBJ2-3	TGTGCCAGCAGTGAATATGGACAGAGCACAGATACGCAGTATTTT	CASSEYGQSTDTQYF
NA	TRBV7-2	once	TRBJ1-2	TGTGCCAGCAGCTTACGCCAGGGTTACTATGGCTACACCTTC	CASSLRQGYYGYTF
TRBD2	TRBV4-2	NA	TRBJ2-3	TGTGCCAGCAGCCAAGTACTAGCGGGAGGTGGGGGAGATACGCAGTATTTT	CASSQVLAGGGGDTQYF
TRBD2	TRBV6-6	NA	TRBJ2-4	TGTGCCAGCAGTCCGGGACTAGCGGGAGCGGAAATTCAGTACTTC	CASSPGLAGAEIQYF
TRBD1	TRBV19	NA	TRBJ1-2	TGTGCCAGTAGCCAGGGGGCTCCCAACTATGGCTACACCTTC	CASSQGAPNYGYTF
NA	TRBV10-3	NA	TRBJ1-2	TGTGCCATCAGTGAGACGCGGTCCGGCTACACCTTC	CAISETRSGYTF
NA	TRBV5-1	once	TRBJ2-2	TGCGCCAGCAGCAACGGGGGACTTTTGGCCGGGGAGCTGTTTTTT	CASSNGGLLAGELFF
TRBD2	TRBV5-1	NA	TRBJ2-7	TGCGCCACTCAAGAGACTAGCGGATACTACGAGCAGTACTTC	CATQETSGYYEQYF
TRBD1	TRBV27	NA	TRBJ1-4	TGTGCCAGCAGCCCCACAGGGGTTACTGAAAAACTGTTTTTT	CASSPTGVTEKLFF
NA	TRBV27	few	TRBJ1-2	TGTGCCAGCAGTTTTCGGTTGAGGGCCTCTAACTATGGCTACACCTTC	CASSFRLRASNYGYTF
NA	TRBV29-1	NA	TRBJ2-7	TGCAGCGTTGAATCGGGATCCGAGCAGTACTTC	CSVESGSEQYF
TRBD2	TRBV7-8	NA	TRBJ2-3	TGTGCCAGCAGCCTGAGAAGGACTAGCGGGGGGGCCAAAGATACGCAGTATTTT	CASSLRRTSGGAKDTQYF
TRBD1	TRBV11-2	NA	TRBJ2-3	TGTGCCAGCAGCATGCAGGGGGCCGAGGTGACAGATACGCAGTATTTT	CASSMQGAEVTDTQYF
TRBD2	TRBV7-2	once	TRBJ2-7	TGTGCAACCCGGGGTAGCGGGAGCCACCACGAGCAGTACTTC	CATRGSGSHHEQYF
NA	TRBV6-5	NA	TRBJ1-5	TGTGCCAGCAGTTACTCACGGGACACCTATCAGCCCCAGCATTTT	CASSYSRDTYQPQHF
TRBD1	TRBV6-6	NA	TRBJ1-4	TGTGCCAGCAGTTCCTTCGACAGGGACAGTGAAAAACTGTTTTTT	CASSSFDRDSEKLFF
NA	TRBV28	NA	TRBJ2-7	TGTGCCAGCAGTTCCGCGTGGGAGCAGTACTTC	CASSSAWEQYF
NA	TRBV4-1	NA	TRBJ1-6	TGCGCCAGCAGCCAAGATGCTGTGCTAGGCTATAATTCACCCCTCCACTTT	CASSQDAVLGYNSPLHF
NA	TRBV25-1	NA	TRBJ2-1	TGTGCCAGCAGTAGTGGGGAGACAGGCTCCTACAATGAGCAGTTCTTC	CASSSGETGSYNEQFF
NA	TRBV2	NA	TRBJ2-5	TGTGCCAGCAGGGTCGACCGGGGAGAAGAGACCCAGTACTTC	CASRVDRGEETQYF
TRBD2	TRBV27	NA	TRBJ2-7	TGTGCCAGCAGTCCTCAAAATTTAAGGACTAGCAGGAAACAGTACTTC	CASSPQNLRTSRKQYF
NA	TRBV4-1	NA	TRBJ2-6	TGCGCCAGCAGCCAAGAACTACACACATCGTTCTCTGGGGCCAACGTCCTGACTTTC	CASSQELHTSFSGANVLTF
TRBD1	TRBV28	NA	TRBJ2-7	TGTGCCAGCAGTTCGGCCGGGACAGGGATATACGAGCAGTACTTC	CASSSAGTGIYEQYF
NA	TRBV28	NA	TRBJ2-2	TGTGCCTGCTACAGGGTCCCCGGGGAGCTGTTTTTT	CACYRVPGELFF
NA	TRBV4-2	NA	TRBJ2-7	TGTGCCAGCAGCCAGGGGGTACAGGGTCCCTACGAGCAGTACTTC	CASSQGVQGPYEQYF
NA	TRBV19	few	TRBJ1-2	TGTGCCAGTAGTCCCGACAGCCCCTATGGCTACACCTTC	CASSPDSPYGYTF
NA	TRBV11-2	NA	TRBJ2-2	TGTGCCAGCAGCTCGGTTCGGAGCACCGGGGAGCTGTTTTTT	CASSSVRSTGELFF
NA	TRBV7-2	NA	TRBJ2-2	TGTGCCAGCAGCTTGTTCTTGCGGGGTACCGGGGAGCTGTTTTTT	CASSLFLRGTGELFF
NA	TRBV2	NA	TRBJ2-2	TGTGCCAGCTCGGTGGGGCGTGGGACCGGGGAGCTGTTTTTT	CASSVGRGTGELFF
NA	TRBV29-1	NA	TRBJ2-1	TGCAGCGTTGGCAGGGACAATGAGCAGTTCTTC	CSVGRDNEQFF
TRBD2	TRBV6-5	few	TRBJ2-7	TGTGCCAGCAGCCAAGCGGGAGGGTTGTACGAGCAGTACTTC	CASSQAGGLYEQYF
NA	TRBV4-1	NA	TRBJ2-7	TGCGCCAGCAGCCAAGAGGACACTACCTACGAGCAGTACTTC	CASSQEDTTYEQYF
TRBD1	TRBV6-1	NA	TRBJ1-1	TGTGCCAGCAATTCCGGGACAGGGTACACTGAAGCTTTCTTT	CASNSGTGYTEAFF